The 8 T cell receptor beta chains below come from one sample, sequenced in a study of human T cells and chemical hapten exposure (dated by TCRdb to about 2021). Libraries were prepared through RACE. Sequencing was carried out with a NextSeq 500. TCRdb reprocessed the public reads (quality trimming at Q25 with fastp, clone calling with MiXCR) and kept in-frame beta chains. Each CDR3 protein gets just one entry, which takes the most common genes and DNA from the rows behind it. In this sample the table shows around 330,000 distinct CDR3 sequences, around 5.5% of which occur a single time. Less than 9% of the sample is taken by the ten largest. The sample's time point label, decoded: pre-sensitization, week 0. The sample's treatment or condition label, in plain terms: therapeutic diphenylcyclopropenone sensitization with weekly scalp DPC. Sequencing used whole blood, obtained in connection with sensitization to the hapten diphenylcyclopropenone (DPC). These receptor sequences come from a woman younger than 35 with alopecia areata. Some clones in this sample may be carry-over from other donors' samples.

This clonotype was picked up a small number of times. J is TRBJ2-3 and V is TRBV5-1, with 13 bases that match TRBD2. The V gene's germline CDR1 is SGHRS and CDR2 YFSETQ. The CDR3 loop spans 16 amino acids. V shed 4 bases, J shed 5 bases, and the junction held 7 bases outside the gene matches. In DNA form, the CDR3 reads TGCGCCAGCAGCATTGGACTAGCGGGGGCGGTAGATACGCAGTATTTT. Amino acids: CASSIGLAGAVDTQYF.

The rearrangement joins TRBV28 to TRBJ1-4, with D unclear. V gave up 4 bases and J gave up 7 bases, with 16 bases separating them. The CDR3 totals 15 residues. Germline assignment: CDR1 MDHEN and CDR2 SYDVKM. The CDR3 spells CASSSPAGLGEKLFF. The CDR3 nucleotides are TGTGCCAGCAGTTCCCCCGCGGGATTGGGTGAAAAACTGTTTTTT.

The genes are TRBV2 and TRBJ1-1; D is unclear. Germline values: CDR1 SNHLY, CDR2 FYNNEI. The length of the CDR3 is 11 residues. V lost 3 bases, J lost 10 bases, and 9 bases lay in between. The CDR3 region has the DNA TGTGCCAGCAGTGACTTCCGGGTAGCTTTCTTT. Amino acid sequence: CASSDFRVAFF. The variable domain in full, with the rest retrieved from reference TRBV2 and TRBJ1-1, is EPEVTQTPSHQVTQMGQEVILRCVPISNHLYFYWYRQILGQKVEFLVSFYNNEISEKSEIFDDQFSVERPDGSNFTLKIRSTKLEDSAMYFCASSDFRVAFFGQGTRLTVV.

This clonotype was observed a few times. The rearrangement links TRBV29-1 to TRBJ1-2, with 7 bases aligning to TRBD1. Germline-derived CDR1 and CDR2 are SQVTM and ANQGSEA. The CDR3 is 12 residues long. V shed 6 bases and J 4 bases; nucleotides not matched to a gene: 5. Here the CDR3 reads CSVTGTAYGYTF. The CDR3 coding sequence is TGCAGCGTCACTGGGACAGCCTATGGCTACACCTTC.

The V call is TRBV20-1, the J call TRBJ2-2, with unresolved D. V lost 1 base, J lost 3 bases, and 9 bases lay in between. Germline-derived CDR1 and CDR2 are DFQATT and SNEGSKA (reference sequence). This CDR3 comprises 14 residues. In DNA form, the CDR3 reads TGCAGTGCTAGAGCAGGAATTGACACCGGGGAGCTGTTTTTT. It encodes CSARAGIDTGELFF.

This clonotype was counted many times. The CDR3 region has the DNA TGCGCCAGCAGCCAAGGCGTCGAGAGATGGTATGGCTACACCTTC. Protein: CASSQGVERWYGYTF. This chain links TRBV4-3 with TRBJ1-2; D is unclear. This CDR3 is built from 15 residues. Trimming removed 1 base from V and 5 bases from J, with 14 bases in between. The germline gives CDR1 LGHNA, CDR2 YSLEER.

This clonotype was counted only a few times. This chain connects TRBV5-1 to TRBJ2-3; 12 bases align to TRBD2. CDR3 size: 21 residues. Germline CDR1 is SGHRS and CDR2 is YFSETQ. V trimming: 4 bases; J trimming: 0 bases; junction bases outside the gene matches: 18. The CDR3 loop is CASSPLGTSGGRISSTDTQYF. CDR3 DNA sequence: TGCGCCAGCAGCCCCCTTGGCACTAGCGGGGGGAGAATATCTAGCACAGATACGCAGTATTTT.

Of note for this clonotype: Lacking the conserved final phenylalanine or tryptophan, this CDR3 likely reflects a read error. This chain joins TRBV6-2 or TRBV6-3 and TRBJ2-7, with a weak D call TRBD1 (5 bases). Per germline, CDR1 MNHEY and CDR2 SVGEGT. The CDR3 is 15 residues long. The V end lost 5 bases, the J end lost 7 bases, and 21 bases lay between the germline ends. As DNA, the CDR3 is TGTGCCAGCAGTCCAGGAACGTCAGGGCGAGAAGAGCAGTACTCC. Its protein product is CASSPGTSGREEQYS.